The rows below give T cell receptor beta chains drawn from one sample of a study of cytomegalovirus exposure and HLA in healthy donors. The method was immunoSEQ multiplex PCR; TCRdb's version includes in-frame clones alone and lacks a portion of them. The sample has more than 90,000 clones. The source material was PBMCs. These receptors were obtained from a man between 35 and 55 years old in good health and CMV-seropositive. CDR3s include the opening cysteine and the closing phenylalanine or tryptophan. The order of the fields is J gene, V gene, CDR3 protein.

TRBJ1-1	TRBV4-3	CASSQDSLGDKNTEAFF
TRBJ2-7	TRBV5-1	CASSPIQPGQGYEQYF
TRBJ2-2	TRBV10-1	CASSERGTNTGELFF
TRBJ1-5	TRBV19	CASSIGATGQGQPQHF
TRBJ2-3	TRBV4-2	CASSQASRQGAEDTQYF
TRBJ2-7	TRBV19	CASRLAGASEQYF
TRBJ1-2	TRBV2	CASTDRGYGYTF
TRBJ2-1	TRBV5-4	CASSPGGTSRNEQFF
TRBJ2-3	TRBV27	CASSFPATGTQYF
TRBJ2-3	TRBV28	CASSLDSTDTQYF
TRBJ1-5	TRBV5-1	CASSLGTAGQPQHF
TRBJ2-1	TRBV5-6	CASSLDSGVVYNEQFF
TRBJ1-1	TRBV29-1	CSALEGFTEAFF
TRBJ2-3	TRBV28	CASTRDSSSTDTQYF
TRBJ2-5	TRBV7-9	CASSFRVGGRGETQYF
TRBJ1-1	TRBV6-1	CASEGTAGAEAFF
TRBJ2-3	TRBV7-6	CASSLRTSASGFTDTQYF
TRBJ1-1	TRBV29-1	CSVGSGNTEAFF
TRBJ1-5	TRBV5-1	CASSLSGMGQPQHF
TRBJ2-5	TRBV29-1	CSVDDRIQETQYF
TRBJ1-1	TRBV28	CASSPSRDVEFRAFF
TRBJ1-1	TRBV28	CASTLRRVNTEAFF
TRBJ2-2	TRBV29-1	CSVPTDTGELFF
TRBJ2-1	TRBV27	CASRLDRRISYNEQFF
-	TRBV13	CASSFVSGYYEQYF
TRBJ2-7	TRBV11-2	CASSLGTTYEQYF
TRBJ2-2	TRBV2	CASSGHRRPGELFF
TRBJ1-1	TRBV6-5	CASSWSSNTEAFF
TRBJ2-3	TRBV29-1	CSADSSSTDTQYF
TRBJ2-2	TRBV7-9	CASTGGVITGELFF
TRBJ2-5	TRBV30	CAWSVAQGTKETQYF
TRBJ1-1	TRBV5-1	CASSLEGHLNTEAFF
TRBJ2-7	TRBV7-9	CASSPLSGIAYEQYF
TRBJ1-5	TRBV19	CATVQTGTNQPQHF
TRBJ2-3	TRBV7-2	CASQATDTQYF
TRBJ2-6	TRBV7-3	CASSPYQSEHRRPGANVLTF
TRBJ1-5	TRBV6-1	CASSEAATGGQPQHF
TRBJ2-3	TRBV27	CASRPRTPQRTTDTQYF
TRBJ1-1	TRBV30	CAWSGQGIEAFF
TRBJ2-3	TRBV11-2	CASSLEWAGTDTQYF
TRBJ1-5	TRBV19	CASSFRTGNQPQHF
TRBJ1-1	TRBV5-5	CASSLQDLDTEAFF
TRBJ1-2	TRBV6-5	CASSLRGNRPYGYTF
TRBJ1-1	TRBV5-8	CASSLDLQGIAEAFF
TRBJ1-2	TRBV4-2	CASSQDFSTGSGYTF
TRBJ1-3	TRBV10-3	CAISAGDLGNTIYF
TRBJ2-1	TRBV29-1	CSVTLSGTFYNEQFF
TRBJ2-2	TRBV28	CASSWEGQGTTGELFF
-	TRBV13	CASSLSPGTGPSYEQYF
TRBJ2-7	TRBV6-1	CASSETGISSYEQYF
TRBJ2-2	TRBV18	CASSPEQGIVSSGELFF
TRBJ2-3	TRBV7-6	CASSLPPPPTTDTQYF
TRBJ1-2	TRBV28	CASSPFSGPNYGYTF
TRBJ1-1	TRBV4-1	CASSQSQVVSGRTEAFF
TRBJ2-7	TRBV5-5	CASSLGVRSIYEQYF
TRBJ2-7	TRBV15	CATSPRTGMGYEQYF